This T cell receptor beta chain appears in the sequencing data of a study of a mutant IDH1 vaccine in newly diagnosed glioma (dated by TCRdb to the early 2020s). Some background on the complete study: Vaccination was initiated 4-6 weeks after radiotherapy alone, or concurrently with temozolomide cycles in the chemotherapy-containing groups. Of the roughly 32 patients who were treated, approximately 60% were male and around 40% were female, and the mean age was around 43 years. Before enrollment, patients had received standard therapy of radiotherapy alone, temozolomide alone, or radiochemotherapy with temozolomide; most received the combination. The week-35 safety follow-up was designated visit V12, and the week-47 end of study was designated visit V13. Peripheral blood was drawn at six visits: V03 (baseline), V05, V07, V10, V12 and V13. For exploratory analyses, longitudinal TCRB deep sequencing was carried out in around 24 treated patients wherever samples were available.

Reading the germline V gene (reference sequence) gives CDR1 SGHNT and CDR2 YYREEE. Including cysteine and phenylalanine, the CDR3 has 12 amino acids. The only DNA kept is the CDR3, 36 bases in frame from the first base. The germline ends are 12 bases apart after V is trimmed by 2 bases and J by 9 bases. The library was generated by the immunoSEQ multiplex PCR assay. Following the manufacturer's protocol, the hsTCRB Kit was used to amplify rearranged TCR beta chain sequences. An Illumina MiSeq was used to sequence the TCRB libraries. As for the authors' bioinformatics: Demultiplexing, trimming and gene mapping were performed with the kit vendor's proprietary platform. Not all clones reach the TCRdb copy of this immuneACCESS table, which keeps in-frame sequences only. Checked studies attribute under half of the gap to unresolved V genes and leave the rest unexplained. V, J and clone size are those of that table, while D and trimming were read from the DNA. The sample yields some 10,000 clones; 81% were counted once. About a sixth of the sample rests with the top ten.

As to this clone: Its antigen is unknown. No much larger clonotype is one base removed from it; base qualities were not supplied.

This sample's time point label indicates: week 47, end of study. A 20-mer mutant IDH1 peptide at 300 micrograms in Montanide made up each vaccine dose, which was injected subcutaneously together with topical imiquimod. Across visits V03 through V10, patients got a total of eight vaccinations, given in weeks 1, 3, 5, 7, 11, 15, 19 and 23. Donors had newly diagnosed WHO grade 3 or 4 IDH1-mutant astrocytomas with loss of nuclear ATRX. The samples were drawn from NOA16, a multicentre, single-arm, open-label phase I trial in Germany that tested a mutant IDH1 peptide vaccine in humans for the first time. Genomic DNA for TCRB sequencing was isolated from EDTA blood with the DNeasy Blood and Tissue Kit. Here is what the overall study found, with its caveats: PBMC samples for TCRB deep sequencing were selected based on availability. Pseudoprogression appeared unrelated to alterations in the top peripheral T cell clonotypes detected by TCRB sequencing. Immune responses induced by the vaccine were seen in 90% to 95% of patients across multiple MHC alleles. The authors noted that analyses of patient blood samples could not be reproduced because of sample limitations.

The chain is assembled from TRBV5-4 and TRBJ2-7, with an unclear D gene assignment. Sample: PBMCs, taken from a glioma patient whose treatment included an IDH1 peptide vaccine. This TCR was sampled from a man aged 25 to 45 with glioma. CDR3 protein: CASSFSRDSQYF. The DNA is TGTGCCAGCAGCTTCTCTAGGGATTCGCAGTACTTC.